The present entry profiles one T cell receptor beta chain with its context. What this receptor recognizes is not known. No base qualities exist here, and no much larger clone lies one base off it. At diagnosis, peripheral blood, uninvolved tumor-adjacent lung and tumor were collected and stored as a combination of fresh-frozen and FFPE material. For TCR repertoire profiling, blood samples were analyzed in the form of peripheral blood mononuclear cells. This sample was taken from a study of T cells in localized non-small cell lung cancer (TCRdb year 2020). General notes on the study: The study examined T cell repertoires in approximately 240 patients with early-stage NSCLC and compared tumors with uninvolved tumor-adjacent lungs. The cohort comprised around 250 treatment-naïve NSCLC patients with resected, localized lung tumors. Of the NSCLC patients, about 130 were male and around 97 were female, and the mean age was approximately 66 years. Study-level results and caveats: Uninvolved tumor-adjacent lung showed the highest T cell clonality, higher than tumor, which suggests more focused antigenic responses in the uninvolved tumor-adjacent lung. A median of 57 of the top 100 tumor clones turned up in the paired uninvolved adjacent lung, and approximately 30 of those clones also ranked among the top 100 of that same adjacent lung. Because the study design was exploratory, TCR variables were selected using unadjusted p-values without false-discovery rate correction. Longer overall survival was associated with higher blood T cell density, whereas shorter survival was associated with higher adjacent-lung clonality. Because multi-region sequencing of the tumors was not done, intratumor heterogeneity could not be ruled out.

TCR beta CDR3 regions were sequenced from DNA using the immunoSEQ Assay. As for the original processing: T cell density was computed as TCR beta template counts normalized to usable DNA estimated by amplifying housekeeping genes. Using the preseqR package, richness was estimated by extrapolating to 120,000 templates for tissue samples and 400,000 templates for PBMC samples. Clonality was defined by subtracting Pielou's evenness from one. Differential abundance testing on productive amino-acid clonotypes, with a minimum total count of 5 and an alpha of 0.1, was used to identify tissue-enriched TCRs. The Jaccard Index and the Morisita Overlap Index were used to measure how much the repertoires overlapped between compartments. TCR beta CDR3s were clustered by GLIPH together with public tetramer-defined viral CDR3s, and at least three viral sequences plus V-gene enrichment were required for viral motifs. The clones in this table, taken by TCRdb from immuneACCESS, are in-frame only. Not every clone is retained; where verified, under half of the shortfall comes from an unresolved V gene, and the cause of the rest is unknown. From that table come the V and J calls and clone size; the DNA was used to work out D and trimming. The sample yields roughly 50,000 clones; about four fifths were counted once. The ten top clones hold 20% of the sample.

CDR1 and CDR2 are read off the germline V gene as MGHDK and SYGVNS. Deletion took 7 bases off V and 0 bases off J, with a span of 13 bases between the germline ends. The CDR3 numbers 14 residues from cysteine through phenylalanine. Of all the DNA, just the CDR3 is kept, 42 bases in frame from base 1. The source of this sequence is an older female donor with stage II squamous cell lung carcinoma. The sample consisted of peripheral blood, taken before any cancer treatment. Rearrangement joined TRBV25-1 to TRBJ2-7; the D gene assignment is perhaps TRBD1 or TRBD2, with each matching 6 bases. The CDR3 here reads CASTKGGSSYEQYF. The DNA sequence is as follows: TGTGCCAGCACCAAGGGGGGAAGCTCCTACGAGCAGTACTTC.